The clone carrying this TCR beta chain was seen a handful of times. What it binds is unknown. TCRdb itself ran the reads through MiXCR, one entry per CDR3 protein. The sample gives 200,000 to 300,000 distinct CDR3 sequences, approximately 13% of which show up once; 1.5% to 2% is in the top ten. The sample belongs to a study of T cell repertoires in cytomegalovirus infection. Study-level background: The public TCR beta signatures pointed to both CMV infection and matching HLA type.

General study findings and limits: Individuals carrying CMV plus the relevant HLA were identified by cumulative frequency of public TCR beta families. The response measured ex vivo was dominated by TCR beta clonotypes (HLA-C-restricted and CMV-specific).

The CDR3 contains 16 residues. V lost 0 bases, J lost 7 bases, and 16 bases lay in between. CDR1 is MNHEY, CDR2 SVGEGT, per germline. This sequence was found in a human donor in good health (CMV status not recorded). Some clones in this sample may be carry-over from other donors' samples. What was sequenced was PBMCs. The rearrangement links TRBV6-2 or TRBV6-3 to TRBJ1-5, with D possibly being TRBD1 (5 bases). CDR3 coding DNA: TGTGCCAGCAGTTACTCGACAGCGGTTAACGGACAGCCCCAGCATTTT. Its protein product is CASSYSTAVNGQPQHF.